This T cell receptor (beta chain) was profiled in a study of blood T cell repertoires in COVID-19. For the study at large: Some COVID-19 samples were acute and others convalescent; all came from the United States, Italy and Spain. Nucleic acid was either cDNA or gDNA, and it came from T cells, B-cell-depleted T cells, or PBMCs.

Germline V lookup: CDR1 MDHEN, CDR2 SYDVKM. CDR3 size: 14 residues. The V gene lost 3 bases and the J gene lost 3 bases, with 9 bases spanning the gap. Authors' processing steps: Estimates of nucleated cell counts were drawn from the amplification of reference gene primers. The table came from immunoSEQ multiplex PCR; TCRdb's copy has only in-frame clones and leaves some out. The DNA gave D and trimming, while V, J and clone size come from that table. The table records a few hundred thousand clones, approximately 81% of them present only once. The rearrangement uses TRBV28 and TRBJ1-5, with D hard to call. This TCR derives from a young woman with acute or convalescent COVID-19. Source material: peripheral blood. CDR3 amino acids: CASSLTRSNQPQHF. CDR3 in DNA: TGTGCCAGCAGTTTGACCAGGTCCAATCAGCCCCAGCATTTT.